This note documents a single TCR beta chain sequence. The data were taken from a study of blood T cell repertoires in COVID-19. The table came from immunoSEQ multiplex PCR; TCRdb's copy has only in-frame clones and leaves some out. The sample contains some 200,000 clones, about 79% of which appear only once. Germline V gene data show CDR1 as SEHNR and CDR2 as FQNEAQ (reference sequence). Trimming cost V 0 bases and J 0 bases; bases outside gene matches: 11. The CDR3 extends over 19 amino acids. This rearrangement joins TRBV7-9 to TRBJ2-1; 7 bases fit TRBD1. The specimen was peripheral blood. This receptor was obtained from a human donor in a cohort sampled during active COVID-19. CDR3: CASSLALRGQPSSYNEQFF. For the CDR3, the DNA is TGTGCCAGCAGCTTAGCATTAAGGGGGCAACCGAGCTCCTACAATGAGCAGTTCTTC.